A selection of T cell receptor beta chains follows, all from one sample in a study of post-analysis software for immune sequencing data. TCRdb reprocessed the PCR reads via MiXCR and lists one record per CDR3 protein. The table has 600,000 to 700,000 distinct CDR3 sequences, approximately 59% seen once. Input material: blood. These receptor sequences come from a girl aged 2 to 9 with multiple sclerosis. CDR3s include the opening cysteine and the closing phenylalanine or tryptophan. D genes are given only for firm matches. Clone size is not always given. Where it is, it says once, few, many or a class for expanded clones.

J gene | clone size | D gene | V gene | CDR3 protein | CDR3 DNA
TRBJ2-1 | - | TRBD2 | TRBV5-6 | CASSYSFSGRAGEQFF | TGTGCCAGCAGCTACAGTTTTAGCGGGAGGGCCGGTGAGCAGTTCTTC
TRBJ2-1 | - | TRBD2 | TRBV7-3 | CASSWGLAGANEQFF | TGTGCCAGCAGCTGGGGACTAGCGGGAGCGAATGAGCAGTTCTTC
TRBJ2-7 | - | TRBD1 | TRBV3-1 | CASSLAGTGPEQYF | TGTGCCAGCAGCCTTGCCGGGACAGGGCCCGAGCAGTACTTC
TRBJ2-1 | few | - | TRBV4-3 | CASSQDPQGSYNEQFF | TGCGCCAGCAGCCAAGATCCCCAGGGGTCCTACAATGAGCAGTTCTTC
TRBJ2-1 | - | - | TRBV5-1 | CASRESEQFF | TGCGCCAGCAGGGAGAGTGAGCAGTTCTTC
TRBJ2-2 | - | - | TRBV2 | CASSDLGTGELFF | TGTGCCAGCAGTGATTTAGGGACCGGGGAGCTGTTTTTT
TRBJ2-1 | - | TRBD1 | TRBV7-9 | CASSLVSGQGPYNEQFF | TGTGCCAGCAGCTTAGTATCGGGACAGGGACCCTACAATGAGCAGTTCTTC
TRBJ2-7 | - | - | TRBV20-1 | CSARVGQIYEQYF | TGCAGTGCTAGAGTGGGACAAATTTACGAGCAGTACTTC
TRBJ2-7 | few | TRBD2 | TRBV5-1 | CASSLEGGSNYEQYF | TGCGCCAGCTCCCTTGAAGGCGGGAGTAACTACGAGCAGTACTTC
TRBJ2-7 | once | TRBD1 | TRBV29-1 | CSVESGGQGYEQYF | TGCAGCGTTGAATCCGGCGGACAGGGCTACGAGCAGTACTTC
TRBJ2-7 | - | - | TRBV18 | CASSFRQGLEQYF | TGTGCCAGCTCATTTCGACAGGGACTTGAGCAGTACTTC
TRBJ2-5 | - | TRBD2 | TRBV11-1 | CASSSEGSSSGYQETQYF | TGTGCCAGCAGCTCAGAGGGTTCGTCTAGCGGGTACCAAGAGACCCAGTACTTC